This T cell receptor beta chain derives from a study of blood T cell repertoires in COVID-19. Original handling: The assay estimated nucleated cells by amplifying reference gene primers. The method was immunoSEQ multiplex PCR; TCRdb's version includes in-frame clones alone and lacks a portion of them. V and J calls and clone size are copied from that table; D and trimming were computed from the DNA. The sample includes approximately 380,000 clones, 88% of them seen just once. This clone was counted a single time. In germline, CDR1 is SGHRS, CDR2 YFSETQ. This CDR3 spans 17 amino acids. V was pared by 0 bases and J by 4 bases, with 11 bases of the junction left unmatched.

This sequence was found in a woman younger than 35 who had recovered from COVID-19. V usage is TRBV5-1 and J usage is TRBJ2-5; 8 nucleotides align to TRBD2. Input material: PBMCs or T cells enriched from blood (not recorded which). The CDR3: CASSLARVAGLGETQYF. CDR3 in DNA: TGCGCCAGCAGCTTGGCCCGGGTAGCGGGGTTAGGAGAGACCCAGTACTTC.